These T cell receptor beta chains were read from a single sample in a study of cytotoxic CD8 clonotypes in ibrutinib-treated CLL. TCRdb's table, derived via immunoSEQ multiplex PCR, lists solely in-frame clones and lacks some. The sample lists hundreds of thousands of clones, 70% occurring once. Specimen: PBMCs, collected after 24 months of ibrutinib treatment. These receptors were obtained from a human donor with chronic lymphocytic leukemia. CDR3s include the opening cysteine and the closing phenylalanine or tryptophan. Fields, in order: J gene, V gene, D gene, clone size, CDR3 DNA, CDR3 protein. A D gene is named only where the DNA matches it firmly. Not all rows give a size; the values are once, few, many and, for expanded clones, a class.

j_call: TRBJ2-3; v_call: TRBV9; d_call: NA; clone_size: NA; cdr3_nt: TGTGCCAGCAGCGGATCTACGCAGTATTTT; cdr3_aa: CASSGSTQYF
j_call: TRBJ2-7; v_call: TRBV5-1; d_call: NA; clone_size: NA; cdr3_nt: TGCGCCAGCAGCTCCGACAGAGGCCCAACCTACGAGCAGTACTTC; cdr3_aa: CASSSDRGPTYEQYF
j_call: TRBJ2-2; v_call: TRBV9; d_call: NA; clone_size: NA; cdr3_nt: TGTGCCAGCAGCGTAGGTGGCGGCACCGGGGAGCTGTTTTTT; cdr3_aa: CASSVGGGTGELFF
j_call: TRBJ2-3; v_call: TRBV9; d_call: TRBD2; clone_size: NA; cdr3_nt: TGTGCCAGCAGCGCCCCCGGGAGGTCGGGAGGGAGCACAGATACGCAGTATTTT; cdr3_aa: CASSAPGRSGGSTDTQYF
j_call: TRBJ1-2; v_call: TRBV27; d_call: TRBD1; clone_size: NA; cdr3_nt: TGTGCCAGCAGTTTTGGACAGGGGAGGGATGGCTACACCTTC; cdr3_aa: CASSFGQGRDGYTF
j_call: TRBJ1-2; v_call: TRBV5-1; d_call: NA; clone_size: NA; cdr3_nt: TGCGCCAGCAGCTTGGTGGCCAGCCCCTATGGCTACACCTTC; cdr3_aa: CASSLVASPYGYTF
j_call: TRBJ2-1; v_call: TRBV7-3; d_call: NA; clone_size: NA; cdr3_nt: TGTGCCACCCGGGACGGGAACTACAATGAGCAGTTCTTC; cdr3_aa: CATRDGNYNEQFF
j_call: TRBJ1-2; v_call: TRBV28; d_call: NA; clone_size: NA; cdr3_nt: TGTGCCAGCACTCCAGGGCGGGGGAGGGACTATGGCTACACCTTC; cdr3_aa: CASTPGRGRDYGYTF
j_call: TRBJ2-3; v_call: TRBV19; d_call: TRBD2; clone_size: NA; cdr3_nt: TGTGCCAGTAGTATAGAAGGGCGGGGGATACCAGATACGCAGTATTTT; cdr3_aa: CASSIEGRGIPDTQYF
j_call: TRBJ1-2; v_call: TRBV27; d_call: NA; clone_size: few; cdr3_nt: TGTGCCAGCAGTTCAGGGGCTTATAACTATGGCTACACCTTC; cdr3_aa: CASSSGAYNYGYTF
j_call: TRBJ2-7; v_call: TRBV30; d_call: NA; clone_size: NA; cdr3_nt: TGTGCCTGGAGTGGGACTAAAGTCTACGAGCAGTACTTC; cdr3_aa: CAWSGTKVYEQYF
j_call: TRBJ2-7; v_call: TRBV11-2; d_call: NA; clone_size: NA; cdr3_nt: TGTGCCAGCAGCCCACCGTGGGGGGCCTACGAGCAGTACTTC; cdr3_aa: CASSPPWGAYEQYF
j_call: TRBJ2-3; v_call: TRBV25-1; d_call: NA; clone_size: once; cdr3_nt: TGTGCCAGCACCCTGAGGGGGAGTCGGACAGATACGCAGTATTTT; cdr3_aa: CASTLRGSRTDTQYF
j_call: TRBJ2-3; v_call: TRBV27; d_call: NA; clone_size: NA; cdr3_nt: TGTGCCAGCAGTTCCGACTCCCCTGGGCGTAATACGCAGTATTTT; cdr3_aa: CASSSDSPGRNTQYF
j_call: TRBJ2-5; v_call: TRBV4-2; d_call: TRBD1; clone_size: NA; cdr3_nt: TGTGCCAGCAGCCAGGAAACAGGGGGCCAGGGGTACTTC; cdr3_aa: CASSQETGGQGYF
j_call: TRBJ1-2; v_call: TRBV28; d_call: NA; clone_size: NA; cdr3_nt: TGTGCCAGCATCGGGGGACGGACGTATGGCTACACCTTC; cdr3_aa: CASIGGRTYGYTF
j_call: TRBJ2-7; v_call: TRBV6-6; d_call: TRBD2; clone_size: NA; cdr3_nt: TGTGCCAGTACCGGGACTAGTGACAACGAGCAGTACTTC; cdr3_aa: CASTGTSDNEQYF
j_call: TRBJ2-7; v_call: TRBV28; d_call: NA; clone_size: NA; cdr3_nt: TGTGCCAGCAGCCGGGGTTCCTACGAGCAGTACTTC; cdr3_aa: CASSRGSYEQYF
j_call: TRBJ2-2; v_call: TRBV18; d_call: NA; clone_size: NA; cdr3_nt: TGTGCCAGCTCACCACGGGAAGGGGCCGGGGAGCTGTTTTTT; cdr3_aa: CASSPREGAGELFF